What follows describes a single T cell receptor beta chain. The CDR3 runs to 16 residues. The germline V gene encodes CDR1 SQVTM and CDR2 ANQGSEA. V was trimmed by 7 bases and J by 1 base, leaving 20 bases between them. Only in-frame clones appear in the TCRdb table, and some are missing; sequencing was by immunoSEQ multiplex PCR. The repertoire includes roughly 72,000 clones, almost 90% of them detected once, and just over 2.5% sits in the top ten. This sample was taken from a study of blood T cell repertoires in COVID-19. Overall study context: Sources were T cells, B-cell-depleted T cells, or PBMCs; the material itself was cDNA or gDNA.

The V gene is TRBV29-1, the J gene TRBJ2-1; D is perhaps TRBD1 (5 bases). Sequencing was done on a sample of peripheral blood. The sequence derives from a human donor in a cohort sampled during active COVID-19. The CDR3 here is CSAPSKGIGSYNEQFF. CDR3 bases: TGCAGCGCACCGAGCAAGGGGATCGGATCCTACAATGAGCAGTTCTTC.